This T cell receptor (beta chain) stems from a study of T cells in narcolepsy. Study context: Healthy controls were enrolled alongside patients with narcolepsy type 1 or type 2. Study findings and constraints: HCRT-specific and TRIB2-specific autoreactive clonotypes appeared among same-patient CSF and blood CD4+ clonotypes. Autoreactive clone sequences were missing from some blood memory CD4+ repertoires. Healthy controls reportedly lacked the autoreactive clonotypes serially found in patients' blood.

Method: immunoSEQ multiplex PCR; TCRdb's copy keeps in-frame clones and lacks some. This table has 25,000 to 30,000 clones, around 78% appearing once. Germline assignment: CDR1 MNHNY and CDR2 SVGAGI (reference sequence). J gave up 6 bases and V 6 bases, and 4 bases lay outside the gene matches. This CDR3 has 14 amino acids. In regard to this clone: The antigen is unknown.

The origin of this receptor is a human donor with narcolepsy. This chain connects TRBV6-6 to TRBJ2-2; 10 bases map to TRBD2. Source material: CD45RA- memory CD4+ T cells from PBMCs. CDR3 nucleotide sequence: TGTGCCAGCAGGGGGACTAGCGCTTCCGGGGAGCTGTTTTTT. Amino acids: CASRGTSASGELFF.